Listed below are T cell receptor beta chains from one sample, sequenced in a study of post-analysis software for immune sequencing data. Each CDR3 protein gets one entry after TCRdb re-called the PCR reads with MiXCR. The profile shows 160,000 or so distinct CDR3 sequences, roughly 34% of them singletons. The material was blood, obtained after autologous hematopoietic stem cell transplantation. These TCRs come from a girl aged 10 to 17 with multiple sclerosis. CDR3s leave out the opening cysteine and the closing phenylalanine or tryptophan.

J gene	V gene	CDR3 protein
TRBJ1-4	TRBV7-7	ASSLGPGLGEKLF
TRBJ2-7	TRBV2	ASSDARTGSHEQY
TRBJ2-3	TRBV11-2	ASSFTDTQY
TRBJ1-1	TRBV29-1	SVTKPENTEAF
TRBJ2-1	TRBV24-1	ATSDWGTNHEQF
.	TRBV20-1	SARGPRVETQY
TRBJ2-1	TRBV20-1	SSSGTSAYNEQF
TRBJ1-1	TRBV15	ATSRAGNTEAF
TRBJ2-3	TRBV20-1	SVEGLAIDTQY
TRBJ2-1	TRBV7-9	ASSLGQSFYNEQF
TRBJ2-3	TRBV7-9	ASSFSKGDGDTQY
TRBJ2-1	TRBV6-6	ASSYGRSVDEQF
TRBJ1-6	TRBV7-9	ASRLAGNSPLH
TRBJ1-6	TRBV4-2	ASSQDVAGVSPLH
TRBJ2-3	TRBV27	ASGHTDTQY
TRBJ2-1	TRBV30	AWSTGGADPYNEQF
TRBJ2-5	TRBV28	ASSRREVWAETQY
TRBJ2-7	TRBV29-1	SVANPQY
TRBJ1-1	TRBV15	ATSRGVRQRNTEAF
TRBJ2-3	TRBV4-2	ASSSRTSGGADTQY
.	TRBV12-3/TRBV12-4	ASSLRQGVIEQY
TRBJ2-7	TRBV7-9	ASSSGVGPYEQY
TRBJ2-7	TRBV6-6	ASSYEGQGGYEQY
TRBJ2-3	TRBV5-1	ASSEEDTQY
TRBJ2-1	TRBV7-9	ASSIFSGRTYNEQF
TRBJ2-7	TRBV5-5	ASSHIRGESSYEQY
TRBJ2-3	TRBV24-1	ATSDTSLPDTQY
TRBJ2-5	TRBV6-5	ASRGTPGETQY
TRBJ2-2	TRBV5-1	ASSLWGRENTGELF
TRBJ2-3	TRBV29-1	SVDLRGLTGPTDTQY
TRBJ2-5	TRBV13	ASSPRRARETQY
TRBJ2-1	TRBV4-3	ASSPRWARTGGDEQF
TRBJ2-7	TRBV20-1	SASPLAGGSYEQY
TRBJ1-1	TRBV12-3/TRBV12-4	ASSRPRTANTEAF
TRBJ2-7	TRBV9	ASSVDPTPFYEQY
TRBJ1-1	TRBV7-9	ASSPTREGTEAF
TRBJ2-1	TRBV11-2	ASSLLSGANNEQF
TRBJ2-1	TRBV11-3	ASSIGPSSYNEQF
TRBJ2-7	TRBV20-1	SASSSWVAGGLYEQY
TRBJ2-2	TRBV20-1	SAREHSANTGELF
TRBJ2-2	TRBV29-1	SVQNTGELF
TRBJ2-4	TRBV20-1	SARFGNSQNIQY
TRBJ1-1	TRBV5-8	ASEGETEVFQNTEAF
TRBJ1-5	TRBV12-3/TRBV12-4	ASSFRHSNQPQH
TRBJ2-5	TRBV20-1	SASGDIPQETQY
TRBJ2-7	TRBV28	ASSHRDGYYEQY
TRBJ2-3	TRBV29-1	SVGTGADTQY
TRBJ2-3	TRBV6-5	ASSFSAGDTQY
TRBJ1-1	TRBV27	ASSLAGTNTEAF
TRBJ2-3	TRBV27	ASSLRRDRVTDTQY
TRBJ2-3	TRBV5-1	ASSLLTSGTSDTQY
TRBJ2-3	TRBV7-8	ASSPRLAGLTDTQY
TRBJ2-1	TRBV24-1	ATSPSGVRSYNEQF